Listed here are 20 T cell receptor beta chains from one sample, sequenced in a study of blood T cell repertoires in COVID-19. Sequenced by immunoSEQ multiplex PCR; TCRdb stores in-frame clones only, minus some. The table lists more than 65,000 clones, 83% of them singletons. Sequences were obtained from peripheral blood. The source is a man in his fifties with active COVID-19.

The V gene is TRBV24-1, the J gene TRBJ2-5, with D perhaps matching TRBD2 (5 bases). Germline lookup yields CDR1 KGHDR and CDR2 SFDVKD. The CDR3 covers 12 residues. The germline V and J ends were trimmed by 4 bases and 9 bases, with 11 bases remaining between them. CDR3 sequence: CATSDGLSAQYF. The DNA of the CDR3 is TGTGCCACCAGTGACGGACTGAGCGCCCAGTACTTC.

The rearrangement links TRBV2 to TRBJ1-4, with a weak D call TRBD1 (5 bases). The CDR3 has 16 residues. Germline V gives CDR1 SNHLY, CDR2 FYNNEI. V was pared by 5 bases and J by 4 bases, with 17 bases between. In nucleotides, the CDR3 is TGTGCCAGCAGTTCAAGCGGGCGGGGGGTTAATGAAAAACTGTTTTTT. It encodes CASSSSGRGVNEKLFF.

The chain combines TRBV7-3 with TRBJ2-7; the match to TRBD2 covers 12 bases. The CDR3 runs 15 residues. The ends lost 6 bases at V and 1 base at J; junction bases unmatched: 4. Germline-derived CDR1 and CDR2 are SGHTA and FQGTGA. The chain's CDR3 is CASSRTSGTSYEQYF. In nucleotides, the CDR3 is TGTGCCAGCAGTCGGACTAGCGGGACTTCCTACGAGCAGTACTTC.

This chain joins TRBV7-8 and TRBJ2-2, with TRBD1 matching 8 bases. Trimming cost V 5 bases and J 5 bases; bases outside gene matches: 7. CDR1 is SGHVS and CDR2 is FQNEAQ in the germline V gene. The CDR3 runs 15 residues. The CDR3 is CASSPRTGRTGELFF. The CDR3 DNA reads as TGTGCCAGCAGCCCGCGGACAGGGAGAACCGGGGAGCTGTTTTTT.

This chain links TRBV19 with TRBJ1-2; 9 bases align to TRBD1. Germline V gene lookup returns CDR1 LNHDA and CDR2 SQIVND (reference sequence). The CDR3 covers 15 residues. After removal of 9 bases from V and 8 bases from J, the junction contained 16 bases not matched to a gene. CDR3 amino acids: CASSPQGARSRGYTF. The CDR3 region has the DNA TGTGCCAGCAGCCCACAGGGGGCGAGGAGTAGAGGCTACACCTTC.

The chain links TRBV3-1 (or the pseudogene TRBV3-2) to TRBJ2-7, with 10 bases matching TRBD1. CDR3 length: 15 amino acids. With V trimmed by 5 bases and J by 6 bases, 10 bases remained unmatched. Per germline, CDR1 LGHDT and CDR2 YNNKEL (reference sequence). The CDR3 DNA follows: TGTGCCAGCAGCTGGGACAGGGGAGTTTTTCTCGAGCAGTACTTC. It yields the protein CASSWDRGVFLEQYF.

This chain uses TRBV15 with TRBJ2-7; D might be TRBD1 (5 bases). Per the germline V gene, CDR1 is LNHNV and CDR2 is YYDKDF (reference sequence). Trimming removed 11 bases at V and 0 bases at J, with 14 bases between. There are 13 residues in the CDR3. This chain's CDR3 is CADLATASYEQYF. In nucleotides, the CDR3 is TGTGCCGATCTTGCGACAGCCTCCTACGAGCAGTACTTC.

The chain carries TRBV18 and TRBJ2-2, with 10 positions matching TRBD2. J gave up 6 bases and V 3 bases, and 7 bases lay outside the gene matches. Germline CDR1 reads KGHSH; CDR2 reads LQKENI. The CDR3 is made up of 16 amino acids. In DNA, the CDR3 is TGTGCCAGCTCACCGATAGGGCTAGCGGGAGCCGGGGAGCTGTTTTTT. Encoded protein: CASSPIGLAGAGELFF.

This rearrangement joins TRBV19 to TRBJ2-3; TRBD1 matches at 7 bases. Trimming removed 3 bases from V and 0 bases from J; junction bases left unmatched: 6. Germline V gene lookup returns CDR1 LNHDA and CDR2 SQIVND (reference sequence). The length of the CDR3 is 16 residues. CDR3 in DNA: TGTGCCAGTAGTATCCCGGGACAGTCTAGCACAGATACGCAGTATTTT. It is translated as CASSIPGQSSTDTQYF.

The sample holds a few counts of this clone. CDR3 sequence reads: CASSSGGDTQYF. The CDR3 DNA is TGTGCCAGCAGCTCAGGGGGTGATACGCAGTATTTT. The chain is built from TRBV11-3 and TRBJ2-3; 7 bases are a match to TRBD1. The CDR3 runs to 12 residues. Germline V gene lookup returns CDR1 SGHNT and CDR2 YENEEA. V trimming: 4 bases; J trimming: 6 bases; junction bases outside the gene matches: 1.

The rearrangement links TRBV25-1 to TRBJ2-5; 9 nucleotides agree with TRBD2. Germline CDR1 is MGHDK and CDR2 is SYGVNS. J lost 4 bases, V lost 1 base, and 10 bases had no gene match. CDR3 length: 17 residues. CDR3 in amino acids: CASSEFGGGASSETQYF. CDR3 bases: TGTGCCAGCAGTGAATTTGGCGGGGGGGCCTCATCAGAGACCCAGTACTTC.

This clone was seen more than once but under ten times. The chain uses TRBV9 and TRBJ2-1; possibly TRBD2 for D (5 bases). The ends were cut back, 0 bases at V and 1 base at J, with 5 bases in the middle. Germline CDR1 and CDR2: SGDLS and YYNGEE. The CDR3 covers 14 residues. The CDR3 reads CASSVAGSYNEQFF. In nucleotides, the CDR3 is TGTGCCAGCAGCGTAGCGGGATCCTACAATGAGCAGTTCTTC.

This clone occurred once. J is TRBJ1-5 and V is TRBV10-3, with D unclear. Trimming cost V 2 bases and J 3 bases, with 11 bases left between them. The length of the CDR3 is 15 residues. Germline-derived CDR1 and CDR2 are ENHRY and SYGVKD. The CDR3 is CAISEGGDSNQPQHF. The DNA of the CDR3 is TGTGCCATCAGTGAGGGCGGAGACTCCAATCAGCCCCAGCATTTT.

The chain couples TRBV19 to TRBJ2-5; D possibly corresponds to TRBD2 (5 bases). The CDR3 is 14 residues long. The V end was cut by 6 bases, the J end by 3 bases, with 14 bases between. From germline, CDR1 is LNHDA and CDR2 SQIVND (reference sequence). The CDR3 DNA reads as TGTGCCAGTAGAGAGGGCCCAGGAGAAGAGACCCAGTACTTC. Amino acid sequence: CASREGPGEETQYF.

This clone was seen only a few times. The J gene is TRBJ2-7, the V gene TRBV4-2, with 10 positions matching TRBD2. CDR1 and CDR2 from the germline V gene are LGHNA and YNFKEQ. This CDR3 contains 16 residues. With V trimmed by 0 bases and J by 3 bases, 5 bases remained unmatched. The CDR3: CASSQDEEREGYEQYF. The CDR3 DNA follows: TGTGCCAGCAGCCAAGATGAGGAGCGGGAGGGCTACGAGCAGTACTTC.

This rearrangement joins TRBV7-2 to TRBJ2-1; no reliable D call. Germline lookup yields CDR1 SGHTA and CDR2 FQGNSA. The V and J ends lost 0 bases and 12 bases respectively, with 6 bases between them. This CDR3 is 11 amino acids long. The CDR3 region has the DNA TGTGCCAGCAGCTTAGCACTCGGGCAGTTCTTC. Translating gives CASSLALGQFF.

The chain links TRBV5-5 to TRBJ2-5; 7 bases align to TRBD2. The CDR3 contains 12 residues. Germline assignment: CDR1 SGHKS and CDR2 YYEKEE (reference sequence). V gave up 0 bases and J gave up 13 bases; unmatched junction bases: 6. The CDR3 spells CASSLAPGLGYF. The CDR3 DNA sequence: TGTGCCAGCAGCTTGGCCCCAGGACTAGGGTACTTC.

V usage is TRBV9 and J usage is TRBJ1-2; D not resolved. Germline V gene sequence: CDR1 SGDLS, CDR2 YYNGEE. V lost 4 bases, J lost 5 bases, and 18 bases lay in between. The CDR3 loop spans 15 amino acids. CDR3 in amino acids: CASSPNLLKDYGYTF. The CDR3 coding sequence is TGTGCCAGCAGCCCGAACTTGTTGAAAGATTATGGCTACACCTTC.

The J gene is TRBJ1-3, the V gene TRBV13; D may be TRBD1 (5 bases). This CDR3 region has 16 residues. Trimming left V 1 base short and J 0 bases short, with 10 bases between. Germline V lookup: CDR1 PRHDT, CDR2 FYEKMQ (reference sequence). This chain's CDR3 is CASSLAEGSSGNTIYF. CDR3 nucleotide sequence: TGTGCCAGCAGCTTAGCGGAGGGGTCCTCTGGAAACACCATATATTTT.

The V gene is TRBV4-3, the J gene TRBJ1-4; D is unresolved. Per the germline V gene, CDR1 is LGHNA and CDR2 is YSLEER. This CDR3 has 16 amino acids. Between the trimmed V and J ends, which lost 0 bases and 4 bases, there was a span of 12 bases. The CDR3 sequence is CASSQDLRAGNEKLFF. The CDR3 bases are TGCGCCAGCAGCCAAGATTTACGGGCGGGTAATGAAAAACTGTTTTTT.